This T cell receptor beta chain was identified in a study of beta chain features in type 1 diabetes. Study conclusions and caveats: There were fewer insertions and more deletions at the VDJ junctions of type 1 diabetes patients. TCRB CDR3s were moderately but significantly shorter in Type 1 diabetes patients in all four CD4+ subsets.

Between the trimmed V and J ends, which lost 6 bases and 6 bases, there was a span of 19 bases. CDR1 and CDR2 (germline): SGHRS, YFSETQ. CDR3 size: 16 residues. On this clone: The antigen is not known.

The study reverse transcribed the entire isolated RNA, so it sequenced expressed TCRB transcripts. Using immunoSEQ multiplex PCR, the repertoire was profiled, and TCRdb retains in-frame clones only, with some absent. The table lists 100,000 to 150,000 clones, approximately 10% of them singletons. The receptor's source is a man under 40 with type 1 diabetes. The material sequenced was central memory CD4+ T cells from blood. This chain joins TRBV5-1 and TRBJ1-6; the D gene is possibly TRBD1 (5 bases). The CDR3 DNA is TGCGCCAGCACCCGAGGGGTGGGCGGGGGTAATTCACCCCTCCACTTT. This translates into CASTRGVGGGNSPLHF.